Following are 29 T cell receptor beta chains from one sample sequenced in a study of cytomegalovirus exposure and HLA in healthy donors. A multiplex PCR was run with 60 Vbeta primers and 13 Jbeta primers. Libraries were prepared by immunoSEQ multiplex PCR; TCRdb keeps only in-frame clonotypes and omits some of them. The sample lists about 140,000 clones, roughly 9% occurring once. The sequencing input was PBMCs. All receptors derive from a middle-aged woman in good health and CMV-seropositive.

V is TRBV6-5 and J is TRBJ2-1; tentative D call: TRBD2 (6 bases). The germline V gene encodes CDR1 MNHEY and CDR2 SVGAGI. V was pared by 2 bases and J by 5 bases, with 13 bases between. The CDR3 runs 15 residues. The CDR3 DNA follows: TGTGCCAGCAGTTACGGGGGGACTTCCAACAATGAGCAGTTCTTC. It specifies CASSYGGTSNNEQFF.

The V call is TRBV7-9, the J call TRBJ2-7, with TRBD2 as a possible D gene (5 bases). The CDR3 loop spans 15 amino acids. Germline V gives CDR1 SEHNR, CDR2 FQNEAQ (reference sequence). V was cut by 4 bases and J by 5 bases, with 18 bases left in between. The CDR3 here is CASSSRDLTHHEQYF. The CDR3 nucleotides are TGTGCCAGCAGCTCGAGGGATTTAACCCACCACGAGCAGTACTTC.

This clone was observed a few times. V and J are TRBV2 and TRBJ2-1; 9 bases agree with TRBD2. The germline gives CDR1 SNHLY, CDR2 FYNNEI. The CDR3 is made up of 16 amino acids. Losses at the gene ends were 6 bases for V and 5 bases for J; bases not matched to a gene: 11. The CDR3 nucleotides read TGTGCCAGCAGGTCTCCAAGCGGGGGGATCGACAATGAGCAGTTCTTC. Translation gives CASRSPSGGIDNEQFF.

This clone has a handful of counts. CDR3 loop: CASSLAERLYPQYF. CDR3 sequence (DNA): TGCGCCAGCAGCTTGGCGGAGCGTTTGTACCCCCAGTACTTC. This chain uses TRBV5-1 with TRBJ2-5; D remains unclear. Per germline, CDR1 SGHRS and CDR2 YFSETQ. This CDR3 contains 14 residues. Trimming cost V 0 bases and J 9 bases, with 15 bases left between them.

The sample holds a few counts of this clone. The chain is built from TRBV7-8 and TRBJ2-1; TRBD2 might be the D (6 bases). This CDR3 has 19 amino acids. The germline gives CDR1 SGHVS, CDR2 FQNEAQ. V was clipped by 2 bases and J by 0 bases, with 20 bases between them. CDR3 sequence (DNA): TGTGCCAGCAGCTTACCGCCGGGCCCGCGGGGATACTCCTACAATGAGCAGTTCTTC. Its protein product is CASSLPPGPRGYSYNEQFF. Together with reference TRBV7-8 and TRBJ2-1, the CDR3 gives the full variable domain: GAGVSQSPRYKVAKRGQDVALRCDPISGHVSLFWYQQALGQGPEFLTYFQNEAQLDKSGLPSDRFFAERPEGSVSTLKIQRTQQEDSAVYLCASSLPPGPRGYSYNEQFFGPGTRLTVL.

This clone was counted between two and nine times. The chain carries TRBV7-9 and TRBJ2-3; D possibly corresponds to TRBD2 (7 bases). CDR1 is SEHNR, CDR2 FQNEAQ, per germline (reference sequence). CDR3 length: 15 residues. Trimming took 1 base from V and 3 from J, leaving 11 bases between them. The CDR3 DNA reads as TGTGCCAGCAGCTTAGTAGGGGGGGCAACAGATACGCAGTATTTT. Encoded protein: CASSLVGGATDTQYF.

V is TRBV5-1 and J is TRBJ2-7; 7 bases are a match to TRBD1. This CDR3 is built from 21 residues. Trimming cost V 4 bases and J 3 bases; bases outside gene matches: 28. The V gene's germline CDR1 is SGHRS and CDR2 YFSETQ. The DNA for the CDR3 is TGCGCCAGCAGCCCCGATACAAGCCCCATTGTCTACGACAGGGCCTACTACGAGCAGTACTTC. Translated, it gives CASSPDTSPIVYDRAYYEQYF.

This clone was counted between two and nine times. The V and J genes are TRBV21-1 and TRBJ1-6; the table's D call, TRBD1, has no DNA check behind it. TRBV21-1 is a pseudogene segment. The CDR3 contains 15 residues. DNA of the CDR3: TGTGCCAGCAGCCAGAACCGACACCCTAATTCACCCCTCCACTTT. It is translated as CASSQNRHPNSPLHF.

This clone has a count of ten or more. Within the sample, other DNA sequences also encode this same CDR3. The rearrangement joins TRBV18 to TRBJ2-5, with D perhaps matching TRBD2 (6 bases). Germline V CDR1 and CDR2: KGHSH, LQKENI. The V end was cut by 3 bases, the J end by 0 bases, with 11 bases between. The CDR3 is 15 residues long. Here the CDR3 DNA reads TGTGCCAGCTCACCGCCCGGGGGTTACCAAGAGACCCAGTACTTC. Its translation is CASSPPGGYQETQYF.

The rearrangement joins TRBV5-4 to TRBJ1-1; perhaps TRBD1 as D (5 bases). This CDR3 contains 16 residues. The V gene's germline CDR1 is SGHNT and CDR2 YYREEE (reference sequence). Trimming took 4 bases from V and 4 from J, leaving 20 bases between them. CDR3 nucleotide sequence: TGTGCCAGCAGCCCGGGTGGTACCCGGGGGGTCACTGAAGCTTTCTTT. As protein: CASSPGGTRGVTEAFF.

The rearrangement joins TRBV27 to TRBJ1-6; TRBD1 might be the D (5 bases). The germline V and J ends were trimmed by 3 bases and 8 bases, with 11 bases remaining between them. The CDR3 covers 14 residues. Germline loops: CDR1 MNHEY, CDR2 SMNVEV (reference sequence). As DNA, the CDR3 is TGTGCCAGCAGTTTCAAGGCAGGGTATTCACCCCTCCACTTT. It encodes CASSFKAGYSPLHF.

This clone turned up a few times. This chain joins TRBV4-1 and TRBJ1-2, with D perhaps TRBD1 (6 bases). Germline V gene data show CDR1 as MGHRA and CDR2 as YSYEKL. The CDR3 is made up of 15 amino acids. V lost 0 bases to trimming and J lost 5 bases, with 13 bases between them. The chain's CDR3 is CASSQDPGQTYGYTF. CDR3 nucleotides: TGCGCCAGCAGCCAAGACCCGGGACAAACTTATGGCTACACCTTC.

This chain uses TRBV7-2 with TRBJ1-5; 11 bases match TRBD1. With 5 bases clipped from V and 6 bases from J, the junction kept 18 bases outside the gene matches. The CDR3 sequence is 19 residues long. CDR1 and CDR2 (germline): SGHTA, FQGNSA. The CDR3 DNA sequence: TGTGCCAGCAGCCCGTTGGACCCATTCGGGACAGGGGGTGGTCAGCCCCAGCATTTT. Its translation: CASSPLDPFGTGGGQPQHF.

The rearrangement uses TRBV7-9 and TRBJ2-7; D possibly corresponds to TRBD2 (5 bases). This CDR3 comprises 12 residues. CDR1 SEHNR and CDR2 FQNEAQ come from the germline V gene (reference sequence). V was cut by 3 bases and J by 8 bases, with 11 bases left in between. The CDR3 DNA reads TGTGCCAGCAGCTTGCTCGGAGGTCAGCAGTACTTC. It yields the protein CASSLLGGQQYF.

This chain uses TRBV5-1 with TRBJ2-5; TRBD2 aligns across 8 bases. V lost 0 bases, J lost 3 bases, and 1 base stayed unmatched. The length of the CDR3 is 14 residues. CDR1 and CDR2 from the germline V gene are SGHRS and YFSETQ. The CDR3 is CASSLAGGEETQYF. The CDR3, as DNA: TGCGCCAGCAGCTTGGCGGGGGGGGAAGAGACCCAGTACTTC.

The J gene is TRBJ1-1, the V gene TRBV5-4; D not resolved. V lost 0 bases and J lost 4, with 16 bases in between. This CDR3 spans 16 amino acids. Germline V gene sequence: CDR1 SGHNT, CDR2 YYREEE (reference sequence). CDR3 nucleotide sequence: TGTGCCAGCAGCTTGGACCCCGGGAGCTCCCTCACTGAAGCTTTCTTT. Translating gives CASSLDPGSSLTEAFF.

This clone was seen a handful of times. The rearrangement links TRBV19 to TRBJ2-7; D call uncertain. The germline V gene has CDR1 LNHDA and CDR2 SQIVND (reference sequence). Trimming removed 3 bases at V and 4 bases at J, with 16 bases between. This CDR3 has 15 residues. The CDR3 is CASSIGSEANYEQYF. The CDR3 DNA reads TGTGCCAGTAGTATTGGGTCAGAGGCGAATTACGAGCAGTACTTC.

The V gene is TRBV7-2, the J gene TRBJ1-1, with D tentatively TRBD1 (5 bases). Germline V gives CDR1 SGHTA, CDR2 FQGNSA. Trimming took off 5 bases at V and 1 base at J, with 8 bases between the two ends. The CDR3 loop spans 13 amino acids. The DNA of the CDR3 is TGTGCCAGCAGCAAGGACACGAACACTGAAGCTTTCTTT. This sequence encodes CASSKDTNTEAFF.

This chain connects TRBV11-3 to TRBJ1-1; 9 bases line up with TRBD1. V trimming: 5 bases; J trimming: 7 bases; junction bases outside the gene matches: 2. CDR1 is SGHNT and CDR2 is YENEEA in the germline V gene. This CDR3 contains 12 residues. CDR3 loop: CASSPGQGEAFF. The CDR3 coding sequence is TGTGCCAGCAGCCCGGGACAGGGTGAAGCTTTCTTT.

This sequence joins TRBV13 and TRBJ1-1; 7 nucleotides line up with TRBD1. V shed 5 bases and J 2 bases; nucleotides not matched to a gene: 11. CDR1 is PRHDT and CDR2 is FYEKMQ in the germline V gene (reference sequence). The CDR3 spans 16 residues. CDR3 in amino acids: CASSPGQRRANTEAFF. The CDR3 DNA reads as TGTGCCAGCAGCCCGGGACAGAGGAGGGCAAACACTGAAGCTTTCTTT.

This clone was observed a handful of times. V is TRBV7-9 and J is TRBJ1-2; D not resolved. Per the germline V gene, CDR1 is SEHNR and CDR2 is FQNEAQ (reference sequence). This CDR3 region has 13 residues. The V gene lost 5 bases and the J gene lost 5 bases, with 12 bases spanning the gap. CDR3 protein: CASSPDGKYGYTF. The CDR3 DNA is TGTGCCAGCAGCCCGGACGGGAAATATGGCTACACCTTC.

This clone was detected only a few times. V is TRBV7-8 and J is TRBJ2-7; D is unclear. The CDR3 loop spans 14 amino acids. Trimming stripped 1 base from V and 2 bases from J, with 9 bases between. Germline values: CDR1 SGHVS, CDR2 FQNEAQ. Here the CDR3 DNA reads TGTGCCAGCAGCTTAGAGGCAGGTACCTACGAGCAGTACTTC. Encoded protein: CASSLEAGTYEQYF.

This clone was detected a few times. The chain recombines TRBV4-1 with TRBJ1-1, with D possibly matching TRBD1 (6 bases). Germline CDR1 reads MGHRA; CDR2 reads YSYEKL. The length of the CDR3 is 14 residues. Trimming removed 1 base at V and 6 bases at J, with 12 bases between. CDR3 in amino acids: CASSQATGFPEAFF. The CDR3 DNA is TGCGCCAGCAGCCAAGCAACAGGGTTCCCTGAAGCTTTCTTT.

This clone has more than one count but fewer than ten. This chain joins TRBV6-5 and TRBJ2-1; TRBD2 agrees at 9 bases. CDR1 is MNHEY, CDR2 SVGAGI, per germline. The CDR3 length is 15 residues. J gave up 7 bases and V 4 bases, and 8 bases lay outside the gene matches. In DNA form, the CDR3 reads TGTGCCAGCAGTTCCCTCCTAGCGGGGATGAATGAGCAGTTCTTC. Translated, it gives CASSSLLAGMNEQFF.

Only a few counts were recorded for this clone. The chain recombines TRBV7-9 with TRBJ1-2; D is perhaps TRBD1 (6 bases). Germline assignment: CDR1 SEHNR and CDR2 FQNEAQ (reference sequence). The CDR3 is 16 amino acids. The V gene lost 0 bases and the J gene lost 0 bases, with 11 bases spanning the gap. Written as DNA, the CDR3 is TGTGCCAGCAGCTTAGCGAGTCGGACAGCTAACTATGGCTACACCTTC. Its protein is CASSLASRTANYGYTF.

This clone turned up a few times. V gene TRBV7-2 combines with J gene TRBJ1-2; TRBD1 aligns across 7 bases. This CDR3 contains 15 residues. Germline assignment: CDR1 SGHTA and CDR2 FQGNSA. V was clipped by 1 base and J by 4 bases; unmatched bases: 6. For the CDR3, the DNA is TGTGCCAGCAGCTTAGGGAGGGGGCTTAGCTATGGCTACACCTTC. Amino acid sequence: CASSLGRGLSYGYTF.

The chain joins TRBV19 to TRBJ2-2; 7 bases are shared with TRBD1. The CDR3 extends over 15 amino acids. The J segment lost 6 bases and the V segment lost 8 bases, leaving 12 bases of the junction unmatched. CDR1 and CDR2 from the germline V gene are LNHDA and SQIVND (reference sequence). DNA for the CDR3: TGTGCCAGTCAAAGGGACAGCTCCGGGTCCGGGGAGCTGTTTTTT. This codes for CASQRDSSGSGELFF.

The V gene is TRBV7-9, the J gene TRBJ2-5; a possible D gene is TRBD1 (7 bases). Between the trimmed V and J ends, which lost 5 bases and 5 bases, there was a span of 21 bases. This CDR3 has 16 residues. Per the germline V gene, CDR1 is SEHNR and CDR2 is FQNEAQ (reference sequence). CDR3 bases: TGTGCCAGCAGCCCAGGGGGTGGCAGGGAGGCGGAGACCCAGTACTTC. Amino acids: CASSPGGGREAETQYF. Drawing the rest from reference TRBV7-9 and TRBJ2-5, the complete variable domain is DTGVSQNPRHKITKRGQNVTFRCDPISEHNRLYWYRQTLGQGPEFLTYFQNEAQLEKSRLLSDRFSAERPKGSFSTLEIQRTEQGDSAMYLCASSPGGGREAETQYFGPGTRLLVL.

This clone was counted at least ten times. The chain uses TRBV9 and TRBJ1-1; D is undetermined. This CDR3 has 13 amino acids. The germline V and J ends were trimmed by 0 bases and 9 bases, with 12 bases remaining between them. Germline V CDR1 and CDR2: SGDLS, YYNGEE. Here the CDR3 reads CASSVGDGIKAFF. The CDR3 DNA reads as TGTGCCAGCAGCGTAGGTGACGGGATTAAAGCTTTCTTT.